The clone carrying this TCR beta chain was counted between two and nine times. Its antigen is as yet unknown. The authors ran a second PCR of about 7 to 11 cycles using a sample-barcoded 5' primer and a J-beta primer mix. TCRdb reprocessed the 5' RACE reads with MiXCR, giving one entry per CDR3 protein. The data contain over 600,000 distinct CDR3 sequences, about 46% of them singletons. The CDR3 covers 11 residues. The V end lost 4 bases, the J end lost 12 bases, and 11 bases lay between the germline ends. Germline CDR1 reads SGHRS; CDR2 reads YFSETQ. Individuals who donated were healthy Caucasians from Russia aged 6 to 90. This record comes from a study of blood T cells in healthy people across ages. Study-level points and caveats: It was the long-lived donors that had more naive CD4+ cells and higher diversity than aged donors. Age showed a roughly linear inverse relationship with TCR beta diversity per million T cells.

The sample comprised blood. The receptor's source is a man at least 80 years old in good health. The chain recombines TRBV5-1 with TRBJ2-1, with unresolved D. DNA for the CDR3: TGCGCCAGCAGCGATACTACTGGGCAGTTCTTC. Translation gives CASSDTTGQFF.